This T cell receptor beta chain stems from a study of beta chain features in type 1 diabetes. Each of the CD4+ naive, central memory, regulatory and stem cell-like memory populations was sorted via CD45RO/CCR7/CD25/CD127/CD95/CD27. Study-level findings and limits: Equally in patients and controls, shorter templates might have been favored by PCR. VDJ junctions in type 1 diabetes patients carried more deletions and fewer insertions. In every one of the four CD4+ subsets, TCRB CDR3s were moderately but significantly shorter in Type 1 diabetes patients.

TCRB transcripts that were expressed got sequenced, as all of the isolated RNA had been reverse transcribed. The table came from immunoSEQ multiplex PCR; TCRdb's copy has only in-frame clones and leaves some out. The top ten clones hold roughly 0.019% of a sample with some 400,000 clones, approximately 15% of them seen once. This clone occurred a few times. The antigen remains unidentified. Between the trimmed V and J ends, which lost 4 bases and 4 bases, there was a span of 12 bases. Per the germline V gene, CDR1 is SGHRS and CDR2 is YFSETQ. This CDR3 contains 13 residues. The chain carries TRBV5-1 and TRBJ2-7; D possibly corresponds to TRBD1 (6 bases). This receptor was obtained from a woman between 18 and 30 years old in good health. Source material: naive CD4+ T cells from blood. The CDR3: CASSRSGEYEQYF. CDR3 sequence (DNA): TGCGCCAGCAGCAGGTCAGGGGAATACGAGCAGTACTTC.